This TCR beta chain derives from a study of T cells after yellow fever vaccination. Study findings and constraints: The secondary T-cell response peaked on day 5, not day 15, but was weaker. Clonotypes appearing in both CD4 and CD8 compartments existed, and their share was small. Clones that expanded after primary vaccination mostly reappeared after the booster (roughly 96% CD4, about 91% CD8).

TCRdb redid the calling of the 5' RACE reads with MiXCR, one entry per CDR3 protein. The sample carries roughly 96,000 distinct CDR3 sequences, under 9% recorded once. The CDR3 contains 17 residues. Per the germline V gene, CDR1 is LGHNA and CDR2 is YSLEER. J lost 5 bases, V lost 0 bases, and 9 bases had no gene match. This clonotype was sampled from a man younger than 35 who received the YFV17D yellow fever vaccine. V and J are TRBV4-3 and TRBJ2-3, with 9 bases fitting TRBD2. The sequences come from CD8+ T cells not binding an NS4B(214-222) dextramer, sorted from PBMCs, collected around 15 days after the first yellow fever vaccination. Written as DNA, the CDR3 is TGCGCCAGCAGCCAAGAGTATGGGGCGGGGGGGAGAGATACGCAGTATTTT. Its translation: CASSQEYGAGGRDTQYF.